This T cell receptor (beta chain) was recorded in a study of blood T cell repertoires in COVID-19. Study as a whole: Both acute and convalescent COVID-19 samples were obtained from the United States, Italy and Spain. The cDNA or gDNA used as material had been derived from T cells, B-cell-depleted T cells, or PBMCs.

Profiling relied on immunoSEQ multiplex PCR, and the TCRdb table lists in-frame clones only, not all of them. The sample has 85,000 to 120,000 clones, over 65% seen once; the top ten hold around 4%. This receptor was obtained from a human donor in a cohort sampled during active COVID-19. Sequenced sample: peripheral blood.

The CDR3 loop is CASGTSGGARETQYF. The CDR3 DNA reads as TGTGCTTCCGGGACTAGCGGGGGGGCTCGGGAGACCCAGTACTTC. V and J are TRBV5-6 and TRBJ2-5, with TRBD2 matching over 16 bases. The CDR3 extends over 15 amino acids. In germline, CDR1 is SGHDT, CDR2 YYEEEE.